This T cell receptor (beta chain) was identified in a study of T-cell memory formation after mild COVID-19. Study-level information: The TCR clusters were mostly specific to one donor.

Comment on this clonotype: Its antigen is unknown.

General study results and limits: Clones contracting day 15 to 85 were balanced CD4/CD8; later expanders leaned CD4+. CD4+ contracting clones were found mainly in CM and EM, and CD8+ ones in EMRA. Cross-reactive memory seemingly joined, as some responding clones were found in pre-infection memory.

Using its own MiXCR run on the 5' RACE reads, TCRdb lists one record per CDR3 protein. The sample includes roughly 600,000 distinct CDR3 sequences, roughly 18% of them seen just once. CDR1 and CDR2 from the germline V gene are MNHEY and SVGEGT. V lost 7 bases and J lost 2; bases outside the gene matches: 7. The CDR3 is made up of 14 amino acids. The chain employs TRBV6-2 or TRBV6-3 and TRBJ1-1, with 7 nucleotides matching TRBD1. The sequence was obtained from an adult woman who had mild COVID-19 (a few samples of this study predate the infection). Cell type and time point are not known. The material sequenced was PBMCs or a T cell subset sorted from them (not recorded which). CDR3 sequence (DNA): TGTGCCAGCACCAGGACAGGTAGTAACACTGAAGCTTTCTTT. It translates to CASTRTGSNTEAFF.